The 12 T cell receptor beta chains below were found in one sample sequenced in a study of blood T cell repertoires in COVID-19. The data were produced by immunoSEQ multiplex PCR, yet TCRdb's version contains in-frame clones alone and is incomplete. In the table there are about 170,000 clones, around four fifths of which are singletons. Sequencing used PBMCs or T cells enriched from blood (not recorded which). All receptors come from a woman between 50 and 59 years old who had recovered from COVID-19.

CDR3 nucleotide sequence: TGTGCCAGCAGTGGTAGAGGACAAATTTCGAGTCAGCCCCAGCATTTT. It specifies CASSGRGQISSQPQHF. The chain combines TRBV6-2 or TRBV6-3 with TRBJ1-5; weak D call: TRBD1 (5 bases). Trimming stripped 5 bases from V and 6 bases from J, with 20 bases between. Germline V CDR1 and CDR2: MNHEY, SVGEGT. The CDR3 is made up of 16 amino acids.

The chain employs TRBV18 and TRBJ1-4, with 7 bases matching TRBD1. CDR1 KGHSH and CDR2 LQKENI come from the germline V gene. CDR3 length: 15 residues. V shed 0 bases and J 7 bases; nucleotides not matched to a gene: 5. The CDR3 DNA follows: TGTGCCAGCTCACCACCGCGACAGGGCGGTGAAAAACTGTTTTTT. This codes for CASSPPRQGGEKLFF.

This clone has just one count. The V gene is TRBV4-1, the J gene TRBJ1-5; 7 bases are a match to TRBD1. CDR3 length: 15 amino acids. CDR1 is MGHRA and CDR2 is YSYEKL in the germline V gene. The J segment lost 6 bases and the V segment lost 1 base, leaving 6 bases of the junction unmatched. The DNA of the CDR3 is TGCGCCAGCAGCCAAGGGGACAGAGAGGTTCAGCCCCAGCATTTT. It translates to CASSQGDREVQPQHF.

The rearrangement uses TRBV6-6 and TRBJ1-2; 7 bases match TRBD1. The V and J ends lost 5 bases and 1 base, in that order; junction bases with no gene match: 13. The germline CDR1 and CDR2 sequences are MNHNY and SVGAGI (reference sequence). The CDR3 runs to 17 residues. The CDR3 spells CASSPRQGSGFNYGYTF. The CDR3 nucleotides read TGTGCCAGCAGTCCAAGACAGGGATCGGGCTTTAACTATGGCTACACCTTC.

The genes are TRBV19 and TRBJ1-1; D is ambiguous. CDR1 is LNHDA and CDR2 is SQIVND in the germline V gene (reference sequence). V was cut by 10 bases and J by 1 base, with 7 bases left in between. This CDR3 is 11 amino acids long. DNA for the CDR3: TGTGCCACCGAGAAGAACACTGAAGCTTTCTTT. Protein sequence: CATEKNTEAFF.

The V gene is TRBV7-8, the J gene TRBJ1-5, with 9 bases fitting TRBD1. J lost 5 bases, V lost 5 bases, and 7 bases had no gene match. Germline-derived CDR1 and CDR2 are SGHVS and FQNEAQ. The CDR3 consists of 15 residues. This CDR3 is CASSARDRADQPQHF. Written as DNA, the CDR3 is TGTGCCAGCAGCGCCCGGGACAGGGCTGATCAGCCCCAGCATTTT.

The chain carries TRBV3-1 (or the pseudogene TRBV3-2) and TRBJ1-3, with 8 bases fitting TRBD1. The CDR3 runs to 15 residues. The V gene end was trimmed by 1 base and the J gene end by 4 bases; junction bases not matched to a gene: 3. CDR1 LGHDT and CDR2 YNNKEL come from the germline V gene (reference sequence). The CDR3 DNA follows: TGTGCCAGCAGCCAAGGGACAGGGAGGGGAAACACCATATATTTT. Translated, it gives CASSQGTGRGNTIYF.

The chain uses TRBV29-1 and TRBJ2-3; D unresolved. V lost 4 bases and J lost 6, with 14 bases in between. Germline CDR1 SQVTM, CDR2 ANQGSEA. This CDR3 spans 13 amino acids. DNA of the CDR3: TGCAGCGTTGTTTTCATTCGGGTGGATACGCAGTATTTT. Its protein product is CSVVFIRVDTQYF.

This clone was seen just once. This chain connects TRBV5-1 to TRBJ1-1; D not resolved. V was pared by 7 bases and J by 1 base, with 8 bases between. Germline CDR1 reads SGHRS; CDR2 reads YFSETQ. This CDR3 has 12 amino acids. CDR3 loop: CASGGTNTEAFF. CDR3 nucleotides: TGCGCCAGCGGCGGTACGAACACTGAAGCTTTCTTT.

The chain links TRBV6-2 or TRBV6-3 to TRBJ1-1; possible D gene TRBD1, 5 bases. Germline lookup yields CDR1 MNHEY and CDR2 SVGEGT. There are 15 residues in the CDR3. V lost 5 bases, J lost 4 bases, and 17 bases lay in between. CDR3 protein: CASSPAGTLATEAFF. DNA for the CDR3: TGTGCCAGCAGTCCAGCCGGGACTCTGGCCACTGAAGCTTTCTTT.

The rearrangement links TRBV3-1 (or the pseudogene TRBV3-2) to TRBJ1-1, with 9 nucleotides matching TRBD1. The CDR3 contains 14 residues. CDR1 and CDR2 from the germline V gene are LGHDT and YNNKEL (reference sequence). The trim removed 5 bases at V and 5 bases at J, leaving 6 bases unmatched. Here the CDR3 DNA reads TGTGCCAGCAGCAACACAGGGGGCAGGACTGAAGCTTTCTTT. Protein sequence: CASSNTGGRTEAFF.

This chain uses TRBV11-2 with TRBJ2-4, with 8 nucleotides matching TRBD1. The junction had 4 bases not matched to a gene; V was cut back by 4 bases and J by 8 bases. CDR3 length: 13 residues. Germline V gene lookup returns CDR1 SGHAT and CDR2 FQNNGV. CDR3 residues: CASSWTGQDIQYF. The DNA for the CDR3 is TGTGCCAGCAGCTGGACAGGGCAAGACATTCAGTACTTC.